Following are 21 T cell receptor beta chains from one sample sequenced in a study of blood T cell repertoires in COVID-19. The table came from immunoSEQ multiplex PCR; TCRdb's copy has only in-frame clones and leaves some out. The top ten hold less than 2% of the sample, which has under 300,000 clones, roughly 89% seen once. Sequenced input: PBMCs or T cells enriched from blood (not recorded which). The origin of the receptors is a woman in her 40s who had recovered from COVID-19.

This sequence joins TRBV2 and TRBJ1-3; the D gene is possibly TRBD1 (5 bases). Trimming removed 6 bases from V and 3 bases from J, with 15 bases in between. The CDR3 contains 15 residues. The germline gives CDR1 SNHLY, CDR2 FYNNEI. The CDR3 DNA follows: TGTGCCAGCAGCGCCGACAGAGCCTTTGGAAACACCATATATTTT. Encoded protein: CASSADRAFGNTIYF. Supplemented by reference TRBV2 and TRBJ1-3, the full variable domain reads EPEVTQTPSHQVTQMGQEVILRCVPISNHLYFYWYRQILGQKVEFLVSFYNNEISEKSEIFDDQFSVERPDGSNFTLKIRSTKLEDSAMYFCASSADRAFGNTIYFGEGSWLTVV.

This clone was seen more than once but under ten times. The rearrangement joins TRBV5-1 to TRBJ2-7; 16 bases line up with TRBD2. This CDR3 has 17 residues. Germline lookup yields CDR1 SGHRS and CDR2 YFSETQ. Unmatched junction bases numbered 10, after V lost 4 bases and J lost 6 bases. The CDR3 coding sequence is TGCGCCAGCAGCCCCGGGACTAGCGGGGGGGCTGGTCGCGAGCAGTACTTC. Protein product: CASSPGTSGGAGREQYF.

Written as DNA, the CDR3 is TGCGCCAGCAGCTTCCGCCAAATGAGCACTGAAGCTTTCTTT. It codes for CASSFRQMSTEAFF. V and J are TRBV5-1 and TRBJ1-1; no clear D. Germline V lookup: CDR1 SGHRS, CDR2 YFSETQ. The CDR3 has 14 amino acids. V gave up 2 bases and J gave up 4 bases, with 12 bases separating them. The full variable domain, rest sourced from reference TRBV5-1 and TRBJ1-1, is KAGVTQTPRYLIKTRGQQVTLSCSPISGHRSVSWYQQTPGQGLQFLFEYFSETQRNKGNFPGRFSGRQFSNSRSEMNVSTLELGDSALYLCASSFRQMSTEAFFGQGTRLTVV.

The CDR3 loop is CASSLGAGGPYNEQFF. The CDR3 DNA reads TGTGCCAGCAGCCTCGGAGCGGGAGGGCCTTACAATGAGCAGTTCTTC. The chain uses TRBV9 and TRBJ2-1; 10 bases are shared with TRBD2. This CDR3 region has 16 residues. The germline V gene has CDR1 SGDLS and CDR2 YYNGEE. The V segment lost 4 bases and the J segment 4 bases; nucleotides outside the gene matches: 8.

This clone was seen just once. V usage is TRBV21-1 and J usage is TRBJ1-5; the table names TRBD1, a call not compared with the DNA. TRBV21-1 is listed as a pseudogene. The CDR3 loop spans 16 amino acids. As DNA, the CDR3 is TGTGCCAGCAGCAAAGGTTTGCCAGGCCGACATCAGCCCCAGCATTTT. Protein: CASSKGLPGRHQPQHF.

The V gene is TRBV7-2, the J gene TRBJ1-4; D is uncertain. This CDR3 is built from 13 residues. Germline-derived CDR1 and CDR2 are SGHTA and FQGNSA. V lost 4 bases, J lost 0 bases, and 3 bases lay in between. The CDR3 DNA follows: TGTGCCAGCAGCTCGTCAACTAATGAAAAACTGTTTTTT. Its translation is CASSSSTNEKLFF. The whole variable domain, filled in from reference TRBV7-2 and TRBJ1-4, reads GAGVSQSPSNKVTEKGKDVELRCDPISGHTALYWYRQSLGQGLEFLIYFQGNSAPDKSGLPSDRFSAERTGGSVSTLTIQRTQQEDSAVYLCASSSSTNEKLFFGSGTQLSVL.

The chain links TRBV5-1 to TRBJ1-3; a weak D match, TRBD1 (6 bases). The V end was cut by 4 bases, the J end by 2 bases, with 13 bases between. The CDR3 loop spans 15 amino acids. Looked up from germline, CDR1 is SGHRS and CDR2 is YFSETQ. The CDR3 spells CASSTQGSTGNTIYF. The CDR3 DNA reads TGCGCCAGCAGCACCCAGGGGAGCACTGGAAACACCATATATTTT.

This chain joins TRBV30 and TRBJ1-1; no clear D gene. The CDR3 has 12 residues. CDR1 GTSNPN and CDR2 SVGIG come from the germline V gene (reference sequence). The ends were cut back, 0 bases at V and 4 bases at J, with 6 bases in the middle. The CDR3 loop reads CAWSVLSTEAFF. The CDR3, as DNA: TGTGCCTGGAGTGTACTTAGCACTGAAGCTTTCTTT. Based on the CDR3 plus reference TRBV30 and TRBJ1-1, the full variable domain is SQTIHQWPATLVQPVGSPLSLECTVEGTSNPNLYWYRQAAGRGLQLLFYSVGIGQISSEVPQNLSASRPQDRQFILSSKKLLLSDSGFYLCAWSVLSTEAFFGQGTRLTVV.

The chain links TRBV2 to TRBJ2-1; the D is unclear. This CDR3 contains 11 residues. In germline, CDR1 is SNHLY, CDR2 FYNNEI. Trimming took 8 bases from V and 7 from J, leaving 9 bases between them. CDR3 residues: CASRYANEQFF. Written as DNA, the CDR3 is TGTGCCAGCCGCTACGCAAATGAGCAGTTCTTC.

The chain has TRBV3-1 (or the pseudogene TRBV3-2) and TRBJ1-1; 8 nucleotides align to TRBD1. The length of the CDR3 is 14 residues. V shed 1 base, J shed 5 bases, and the junction held 3 bases outside the gene matches. Germline V CDR1 and CDR2: LGHDT, YNNKEL (reference sequence). Here the CDR3 reads CASSQGQGATEAFF. CDR3 coding DNA: TGTGCCAGCAGCCAAGGGCAGGGGGCGACTGAAGCTTTCTTT.

This sequence joins TRBV7-5 and TRBJ1-1. TRBV7-5 is a known pseudogene. CDR3 length: 15 amino acids. In nucleotides, the CDR3 is TGTGCCAGAAGCTCGGAGGAGGGCCCGAAGTCTGAAGCTTTCTTT. This codes for CARSSEEGPKSEAFF.

The chain uses TRBV30 and TRBJ1-5; tentatively, D is TRBD1 (5 bases). Between the trimmed V and J ends, which lost 0 bases and 7 bases, there was a span of 13 bases. Germline lookup yields CDR1 GTSNPN and CDR2 SVGIG (reference sequence). CDR3 length: 14 residues. This chain's CDR3 is CAWSVRGGDQPQHF. CDR3 coding DNA: TGTGCCTGGAGTGTACGGGGGGGAGACCAGCCCCAGCATTTT. Full variable domain (outside the CDR3, taken from reference TRBV30 and TRBJ1-5): SQTIHQWPATLVQPVGSPLSLECTVEGTSNPNLYWYRQAAGRGLQLLFYSVGIGQISSEVPQNLSASRPQDRQFILSSKKLLLSDSGFYLCAWSVRGGDQPQHFGDGTRLSIL.

The gene calls are TRBV27 and TRBJ1-5; no clear D. The CDR3 loop spans 17 amino acids. Germline CDR1 is MNHEY and CDR2 is SMNVEV (reference sequence). V was cut by 5 bases and J by 1 base, with 18 bases left in between. The CDR3 DNA is TGTGCCAGCAGTCCCTCGATCGGGGTTGCGAGCAATCAGCCCCAGCATTTT. Amino acid sequence: CASSPSIGVASNQPQHF.

The V gene is TRBV9, the J gene TRBJ2-1, with TRBD2 matching 8 bases. Germline CDR1 reads SGDLS; CDR2 reads YYNGEE. The CDR3 extends over 16 amino acids. The junction had 3 bases not matched to a gene; V was cut back by 1 base and J by 0 bases. The CDR3 region is CASSVLSGSSYNEQFF. In DNA, the CDR3 is TGTGCCAGCAGCGTATTAAGCGGGAGCTCCTACAATGAGCAGTTCTTC.

Only one count was recorded for this clone. This CDR3 reads CASSPRGLAGTEQYF. In nucleotides, the CDR3 is TGTGCCAGCAGCCCCCGGGGACTAGCGGGGACCGAGCAGTACTTC. The chain couples TRBV4-2 to TRBJ2-7; TRBD2 aligns across 13 bases. There are 15 residues in the CDR3. V shed 4 bases, J shed 6 bases, and the junction held 6 bases outside the gene matches. Germline lookup yields CDR1 LGHNA and CDR2 YNFKEQ.

V and J are TRBV6-2 or TRBV6-3 and TRBJ1-1, with unresolved D. The CDR3 spans 11 residues. Germline V gives CDR1 MNHEY, CDR2 SVGEGT. V lost 6 bases and J 10 bases, leaving 12 bases between the germline ends. CDR3 sequence reads: CASSRESGAFF. The CDR3 coding sequence is TGTGCCAGCAGCCGGGAGTCGGGAGCTTTCTTT.

The V call is TRBV6-5, the J call TRBJ1-1, with D perhaps matching TRBD1 (6 bases). CDR1 MNHEY and CDR2 SVGAGI come from the germline V gene. The CDR3 spans 16 residues. V lost 0 bases to trimming and J lost 2 bases, with 13 bases between them. The CDR3 protein is CASSYSQAGGNTEAFF. The CDR3, as DNA: TGTGCCAGCAGTTACTCCCAGGCGGGGGGCAACACTGAAGCTTTCTTT.

The chain carries TRBV7-6 and TRBJ2-5, with D perhaps TRBD1 (6 bases). There are 15 residues in the CDR3. CDR1 and CDR2 (germline): SGHVS, FNYEAQ. Trimming shortened V by 5 bases and J by 5 bases, and 18 bases separated the two germline ends. The DNA of the CDR3 is TGTGCCAGCAGCCGCCTACCACAGGGATATGAGACCCAGTACTTC. It yields the protein CASSRLPQGYETQYF.

The chain recombines TRBV7-2 with TRBJ2-1; D gene unclear. CDR3 length equals 12 residues. V lost 5 bases to trimming and J lost 7 bases, with 9 bases between them. The V gene's germline CDR1 is SGHTA and CDR2 FQGNSA. CDR3: CASSPRPNEQFF. CDR3 nucleotide sequence: TGTGCCAGCAGCCCTAGACCGAATGAGCAGTTCTTC.

The CDR3 region is CASTRRRTSGTRSYNEQFF. CDR3 DNA sequence: TGTGCCAGCACCAGGCGTCGGACTAGCGGGACCCGCTCCTACAATGAGCAGTTCTTC. The gene calls are TRBV11-3 and TRBJ2-1, with 12 positions matching TRBD2. The germline V gene encodes CDR1 SGHNT and CDR2 YENEEA. J gave up 0 bases and V 7 bases, and 13 bases lay outside the gene matches. The CDR3 has 19 residues.

The CDR3 DNA reads as TGTGCCAGCAGACCGGGACAGGCCTACTCTGGAAACACCATATATTTT. It encodes CASRPGQAYSGNTIYF. The rearrangement joins TRBV6-6 to TRBJ1-3; 8 bases agree with TRBD1. The V gene end was trimmed by 6 bases and the J gene end by 0 bases; junction bases not matched to a gene: 7. The CDR3 length is 16 residues. The germline gives CDR1 MNHNY, CDR2 SVGAGI (reference sequence).